The rows below give T cell receptor beta chains drawn from one sample of a study of control samples from healthy donors and cancer patients. Clones were sequenced by immunoSEQ multiplex PCR, and TCRdb holds only the in-frame ones, with some missing. The sample shows about 190,000 clones, about nine tenths of them seen only once. Source material: blood. Receptors originate from a man under 40 in good health. CDR3s include the opening cysteine and the closing phenylalanine or tryptophan. Clone size is not always given. Where it is, it says once, few, many or a class for expanded clones.

-,TRBJ1-2,TRBV5-1,CASSLAPGTVANYGYTF
-,TRBJ1-5,TRBV7-9,CASSPGGGSQPQHF
-,TRBJ2-3,TRBV5-8,CASWPSGGAATQYF
-,TRBJ1-1,TRBV11-2,CASSLVGDSLGSTEAFF
-,TRBJ1-4,TRBV4-1,CASSQGGWRGSNEKLFF
-,TRBJ2-2,TRBV19,CATQRTSGGAGELFF
once,TRBJ1-6,TRBV27,CASSLGQAFNSPLHF
-,TRBJ2-7,TRBV7-2,CASSPPRGQGLYEQYF
-,TRBJ1-2,TRBV5-6,CASSLNGGIGYTF
-,TRBJ2-7,TRBV5-6,CASSLGGSGTYEQYF
-,TRBJ2-4,TRBV6-5,CASRGERLAKNIQYF
-,TRBJ2-7,TRBV2,CASSTDRGREQYF
-,TRBJ1-3,TRBV11-1,CASSPDQGNTIYF
-,TRBJ2-1,TRBV5-8,CASGQPGDYNEQFF
-,TRBJ1-5,TRBV4-2,CASSQATGVERHF
-,TRBJ1-5,TRBV6-5,CASSRGLNQPQHF
-,TRBJ2-2,TRBV6-6,CASSQPLAASGGFASRELFF
once,TRBJ1-1,TRBV7-2,CASSASRYLDTEAFF
-,TRBJ1-1,TRBV6-5,CASSTHPQNTEAFF
-,TRBJ2-3,TRBV19,CASALAGGTDTQYF
-,TRBJ2-3,TRBV9,CASSALAGGGDTQYF
-,TRBJ2-1,TRBV10-2,CASSDVTGASSKEQFF
-,TRBJ2-1,TRBV5-5,CASSIRGRSYNEQFF
-,TRBJ1-4,TRBV27,CASSLDRGISGEKLFF
-,TRBJ1-2,TRBV2,CASSRLQRTYGYTF
once,TRBJ1-2,TRBV6-5,CASSYGGAPDYGYTF
-,TRBJ1-2,TRBV20-1,CSAGQIYGYTF
-,TRBJ2-5,TRBV25-1,CASSETGVKTQYF
-,TRBJ2-7,TRBV12-3/TRBV12-4,CASSFGNGYEQYF
-,TRBJ1-5,TRBV9,CASSVGQGNQPQHF
-,TRBJ1-1,TRBV5-6,CASSRGDRGFTTEAFF
-,TRBJ1-3,TRBV11-2,CASSYVGGQSGNTIYF
-,TRBJ1-5,TRBV19,CASSIEGTLSSNQPQHF